Listed here are 27 T cell receptor beta chains from one sample, sequenced in a study of T cell responses to AZD1222 COVID-19 vaccine. Produced via immunoSEQ multiplex PCR; TCRdb's table is partial and in-frame only. The table includes fewer than 200,000 clones, roughly 90% detected once. The specimen was peripheral blood, collected 28 days after the second AZD1222 dose. All receptors derive from an adult who received the AZD1222 COVID-19 vaccine.

This rearrangement joins TRBV6-6 to TRBJ1-3, with a possible D match to TRBD1 (5 bases). This CDR3 has 15 amino acids. Germline assignment: CDR1 MNHNY and CDR2 SVGAGI (reference sequence). V was cut by 2 bases and J by 0 bases, with 8 bases left in between. CDR3 loop: CASSYDGGSGNTIYF. The CDR3 coding sequence is TGTGCCAGCAGTTACGACGGGGGCTCTGGAAACACCATATATTTT.

The V gene is TRBV3-1 (or the pseudogene TRBV3-2), the J gene TRBJ2-4; 10 nucleotides align to TRBD2. Germline-derived CDR1 and CDR2 are LGHDT and YNNKEL (reference sequence). This CDR3 region has 19 residues. V dropped 2 bases and J dropped 2; count of bases not matched to a gene: 12. In DNA form, the CDR3 reads TGTGCCAGCAGCCAACGGGGTAGCGGGGGGCCTCTGTCCAAAAACATTCAGTACTTC. Translated: CASSQRGSGGPLSKNIQYF.

J is TRBJ2-2 and V is TRBV5-1; perhaps TRBD1 as D (6 bases). CDR3 length: 15 amino acids. The germline V gene has CDR1 SGHRS and CDR2 YFSETQ. V was clipped by 4 bases and J by 4 bases, with 14 bases between them. In DNA form, the CDR3 reads TGCGCCAGCAGCCCACAGGGCCCGGGCACCGGGGAGCTGTTTTTT. As protein: CASSPQGPGTGELFF.

The gene calls are TRBV3-1 (or the pseudogene TRBV3-2) and TRBJ1-2, with 7 bases identical to TRBD1. The CDR3 has 15 residues. CDR1 LGHDT and CDR2 YNNKEL come from the germline V gene (reference sequence). The V segment lost 4 bases and the J segment 4 bases; nucleotides outside the gene matches: 9. The CDR3: CASSLYGTELYGYTF. Written as DNA, the CDR3 is TGTGCCAGCAGCCTCTATGGGACAGAGCTCTATGGCTACACCTTC.

The rearrangement joins TRBV30 to TRBJ1-2, with 8 bases matching TRBD1. CDR3 length: 14 amino acids. Germline CDR1 is GTSNPN and CDR2 is SVGIG (reference sequence). The V segment lost 4 bases and the J segment 4 bases; nucleotides outside the gene matches: 8. CDR3 protein: CAWTETGATYGYTF. CDR3 in DNA: TGTGCCTGGACCGAGACAGGGGCCACCTATGGCTACACCTTC. The full variable domain, its missing parts supplied by reference TRBV30 and TRBJ1-2, is SQTIHQWPATLVQPVGSPLSLECTVEGTSNPNLYWYRQAAGRGLQLLFYSVGIGQISSEVPQNLSASRPQDRQFILSSKKLLLSDSGFYLCAWTETGATYGYTFGSGTRLTVV.

The V call is TRBV18, the J call TRBJ1-4; a weak D match, TRBD1 (5 bases). V lost 1 base, J lost 5 bases, and 8 bases lay in between. The germline V gene encodes CDR1 KGHSH and CDR2 LQKENI. CDR3 length equals 14 residues. The CDR3 nucleotides read TGTGCCAGCTCACCACAGGGGAGAAATGAAAAACTGTTTTTT. Protein sequence: CASSPQGRNEKLFF.

This sequence joins TRBV19 and TRBJ2-1, with a tentative D call TRBD1 (5 bases). This CDR3 region has 14 residues. Germline V gene sequence: CDR1 LNHDA, CDR2 SQIVND (reference sequence). The ends were cut back, 5 bases at V and 4 bases at J, with 12 bases in the middle. CDR3 nucleotides: TGTGCCAGTAGTGAAGGGGCGGAATACAATGAGCAGTTCTTC. It yields the protein CASSEGAEYNEQFF.

V gene TRBV5-1 combines with J gene TRBJ1-2; 7 bases line up with TRBD1. The germline V gene has CDR1 SGHRS and CDR2 YFSETQ. The CDR3 totals 14 residues. Losses at the gene ends were 4 bases for V and 2 bases for J; bases not matched to a gene: 5. The CDR3 DNA sequence: TGCGCCAGCAGCCGAGGACAGGTCAACTATGGCTACACCTTC. Protein: CASSRGQVNYGYTF.

V usage is TRBV12-3 or TRBV12-4 and J usage is TRBJ1-5, with D perhaps TRBD1 (5 bases). The CDR3 runs 13 residues. The germline V and J ends were trimmed by 6 bases and 9 bases, with 15 bases remaining between them. The CDR3, as DNA: TGTGCCAGCAGACGACAGTCCGCGGGGCCCCAGCATTTT. It codes for CASRRQSAGPQHF.

The chain is built from TRBV12-3 or TRBV12-4 and TRBJ2-1; no definite D call. V was pared by 2 bases and J by 10 bases, with 12 bases between. The CDR3 contains 13 residues. CDR3 loop: CASSLTPGGEQFF. The CDR3 DNA follows: TGTGCCAGCAGTTTAACCCCGGGTGGGGAGCAGTTCTTC.

The chain links TRBV6-2 or TRBV6-3 to TRBJ2-7; the match to TRBD1 covers 9 bases. Trimming cost V 0 bases and J 5 bases; bases outside gene matches: 11. The CDR3 is 17 amino acids. Germline assignment: CDR1 MNHEY and CDR2 SVGEGT. CDR3 in amino acids: CASSYSKEDRGSDEQYF. The DNA for the CDR3 is TGTGCCAGCAGTTACTCGAAGGAGGACAGGGGATCTGACGAGCAGTACTTC.

This clone was picked up one time. The genes are TRBV3-1 (or the pseudogene TRBV3-2) and TRBJ2-1; 10 nucleotides line up with TRBD2. Per the germline V gene, CDR1 is LGHDT and CDR2 is YNNKEL (reference sequence). The CDR3 has 16 amino acids. Losses at the gene ends were 3 bases for V and 2 bases for J; bases not matched to a gene: 4. The CDR3 coding sequence is TGTGCCAGCAGCCACTGGACTAGCGGAACCTACAATGAGCAGTTCTTC. This sequence encodes CASSHWTSGTYNEQFF.

The genes are TRBV6-2 or TRBV6-3 and TRBJ2-2; the D is unclear. The V gene's germline CDR1 is MNHEY and CDR2 SVGEGT. The CDR3 is made up of 13 amino acids. V lost 4 bases to trimming and J lost 1 base, with 4 bases between them. CDR3 residues: CASSSMNTGELFF. The CDR3 nucleotides read TGTGCCAGCAGTTCCATGAACACCGGGGAGCTGTTTTTT.

The rearrangement links TRBV2 to TRBJ2-5; TRBD2 matches 8 bases. CDR3 length: 15 amino acids. CDR1 is SNHLY and CDR2 is FYNNEI in the germline V gene. The J segment lost 5 bases and the V segment lost 7 bases, leaving 12 bases of the junction unmatched. The CDR3 reads CASTNFGGAGETQYF. The DNA for the CDR3 is TGTGCCAGCACAAACTTCGGGGGGGCCGGGGAGACCCAGTACTTC.

The chain couples TRBV6-5 to TRBJ1-5; D remains ambiguous. V was cut by 5 bases and J by 3 bases, with 8 bases left in between. The CDR3 is 13 amino acids. Germline V gene sequence: CDR1 MNHEY, CDR2 SVGAGI. DNA of the CDR3: TGTGCCAGCAGTCCCCAGAACAATCAGCCCCAGCATTTT. This sequence encodes CASSPQNNQPQHF.

Comment on this clone: Germline and junction disagree at one end, which may indicate a read error. The genes are TRBV3-1 (or the pseudogene TRBV3-2) and TRBJ1-1; no firm D call. The CDR3 extends over 10 amino acids. From germline, CDR1 is LGHDT and CDR2 YNNKEL (reference sequence). The DNA for the CDR3 is TGTGCCAGCAGCCAAGGGACCCCTATCTTT. Its protein product is CASSQGTPIF.

As DNA, the CDR3 is TGTGCCAGCAGTCCAGACAGCGGGGGGACTTGGAATGAGCAGTTCTTC. It is translated as CASSPDSGGTWNEQFF. The chain recombines TRBV7-3 with TRBJ2-1, with 9 bases lining up with TRBD2. The germline CDR1 and CDR2 sequences are SGHTA and FQGTGA. There are 16 residues in the CDR3. The junction had 13 bases not matched to a gene; V was cut back by 6 bases and J by 7 bases. Drawing the rest from reference TRBV7-3 and TRBJ2-1, the complete variable domain is GAGVSQTPSNKVTEKGKYVELRCDPISGHTALYWYRQSLGQGPEFLIYFQGTGAADDSGLPNDRFFAVRPEGSVSTLKIQRTERGDSAVYLCASSPDSGGTWNEQFFGPGTRLTVL.

V gene TRBV9 combines with J gene TRBJ1-2, with 8 bases lining up with TRBD1. There are 12 residues in the CDR3. The V gene's germline CDR1 is SGDLS and CDR2 YYNGEE. Trimming removed 5 bases from V and 4 bases from J; junction bases left unmatched: 1. The DNA of the CDR3 is TGTGCCAGCAGAGGACAGGGCTATGGCTACACCTTC. Encoded protein: CASRGQGYGYTF.

J is TRBJ1-5 and V is TRBV7-2; no firm D call. Germline V gene sequence: CDR1 SGHTA, CDR2 FQGNSA. V lost 1 base, J lost 3 bases, and 7 bases lay in between. The CDR3 has 14 amino acids. The DNA of the CDR3 is TGTGCCAGCAGCTTAGAACTGATCAATCAGCCCCAGCATTTT. This gives the protein CASSLELINQPQHF.

The chain employs TRBV5-6 and TRBJ1-3; no clear D. The CDR3 is 15 residues long. CDR1 and CDR2 (germline): SGHDT, YYEEEE. Trimming took 0 bases from V and 2 from J, leaving 9 bases between them. This chain's CDR3 is CASSLVRSTGNTIYF. CDR3 DNA sequence: TGTGCCAGCAGCTTGGTCCGGTCTACTGGAAACACCATATATTTT.

This chain joins TRBV6-5 and TRBJ1-2; D is unclear. The CDR3 extends over 13 amino acids. Germline V gene sequence: CDR1 MNHEY, CDR2 SVGAGI. V was shortened by 2 bases and J by 6 bases, with 10 bases between the two germline ends. This chain's CDR3 is CASSYRDYDGYTF. For the CDR3, the DNA is TGTGCCAGCAGTTACCGGGATTATGATGGCTACACCTTC.

The V call is TRBV3-1 (or the pseudogene TRBV3-2), the J call TRBJ1-1, with D maybe TRBD1 (5 bases). Trimming pared 5 bases from V and 2 bases from J, leaving 15 bases between. This CDR3 is 15 amino acids long. Germline loops: CDR1 LGHDT, CDR2 YNNKEL (reference sequence). CDR3 residues: CASSYPRRGNTEAFF. CDR3 sequence (DNA): TGTGCCAGCAGCTACCCCCGGAGGGGTAACACTGAAGCTTTCTTT.

The CDR3 loop reads CAISIEKAYEQYF. CDR3 nucleotides: TGTGCCATCTCAATCGAGAAGGCCTACGAGCAGTACTTC. This chain links TRBV10-3 with TRBJ2-7; D is ambiguous. The CDR3 runs 13 residues. Trimming took off 8 bases at V and 2 bases at J, with 13 bases between the two ends. The germline CDR1 and CDR2 sequences are ENHRY and SYGVKD.

The chain has TRBV18 and TRBJ1-3, with 8 bases fitting TRBD1. CDR1 and CDR2 (germline): KGHSH, LQKENI. With V trimmed by 6 bases and J by 2 bases, 6 bases remained unmatched. The CDR3 is 15 amino acids. The CDR3 is CASSGQGITGNTIYF. The CDR3 DNA sequence: TGTGCCAGCTCCGGACAGGGTATCACTGGAAACACCATATATTTT. Variable domain in full (rest from reference TRBV18 and TRBJ1-3): NAGVMQNPRHLVRRRGQEARLRCSPMKGHSHVYWYRQLPEEGLKFMVYLQKENIIDESGMPKERFSAEFPKEGPSILRIQQVVRGDSAAYFCASSGQGITGNTIYFGEGSWLTVV.

This rearrangement joins TRBV2 to TRBJ2-1; D might be TRBD2 (5 bases). Looked up from germline, CDR1 is SNHLY and CDR2 is FYNNEI. The CDR3 is 16 residues long. The V and J ends lost 8 bases and 5 bases respectively, with 22 bases between them. CDR3 residues: CASYLPLGLGNNEQFF. The CDR3 DNA is TGTGCCAGCTACCTCCCCCTCGGACTTGGGAACAATGAGCAGTTCTTC.

A note on this clone: The same CDR3 can be traced to other DNA sequences in this sample. This chain links TRBV7-2 with TRBJ2-2; D remains ambiguous. The length of the CDR3 is 14 residues. Germline values: CDR1 SGHTA, CDR2 FQGNSA. Trimming left V 3 bases short and J 3 bases short, with 8 bases between. CDR3 coding DNA: TGTGCCAGCAGCTTCTCCGGCGACACCGGGGAGCTGTTTTTT. Translation: CASSFSGDTGELFF.

This rearrangement joins TRBV3-1 (or the pseudogene TRBV3-2) to TRBJ2-1; D is unclear. The V and J ends lost 4 bases and 7 bases respectively, with 14 bases between them. The CDR3 runs to 14 residues. Germline CDR1 LGHDT, CDR2 YNNKEL (reference sequence). CDR3 protein: CASSPTDFGNEQFF. The CDR3 coding sequence is TGTGCCAGCAGCCCTACGGATTTCGGGAATGAGCAGTTCTTC.